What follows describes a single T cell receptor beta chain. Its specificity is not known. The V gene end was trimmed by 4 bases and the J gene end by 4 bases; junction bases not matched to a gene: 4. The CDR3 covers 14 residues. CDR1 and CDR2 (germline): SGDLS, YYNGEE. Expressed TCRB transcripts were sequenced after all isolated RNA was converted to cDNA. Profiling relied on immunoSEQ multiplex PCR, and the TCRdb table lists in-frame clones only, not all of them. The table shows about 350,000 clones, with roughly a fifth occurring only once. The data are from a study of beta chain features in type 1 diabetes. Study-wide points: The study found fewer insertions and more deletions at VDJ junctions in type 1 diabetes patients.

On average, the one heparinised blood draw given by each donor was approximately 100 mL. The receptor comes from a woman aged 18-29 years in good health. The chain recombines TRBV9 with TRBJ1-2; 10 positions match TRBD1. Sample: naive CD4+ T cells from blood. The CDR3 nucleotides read TGTGCCAGCAGCACCCGACAGGGGGCCTATGGCTACACCTTC. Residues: CASSTRQGAYGYTF.